Here is one TCR beta chain with its context. Its target is unknown. These data belong to a study of cytomegalovirus exposure and HLA in healthy donors. 13 Jbeta primers and 60 Vbeta primers were used for the PCR. Measured with immunoSEQ multiplex PCR; TCRdb has only the in-frame clones, and not every one. The sample lists fewer than 95,000 clones; approximately 63% were seen once. Findings of the study overall: According to the study, 160 or so TCR beta chains were cytomegalovirus-associated.

This CDR3 has 13 residues. V was clipped by 0 bases and J by 6 bases, with 6 bases between them. Germline lookup yields CDR1 LGHNA and CDR2 YSLEER. The V call is TRBV4-3, the J call TRBJ1-5; perhaps TRBD1 as D (6 bases). The clonotype comes from a woman aged 25 to 39 in good health and CMV-seronegative. Sequenced input: PBMCs. The CDR3 DNA sequence: TGCGCCAGCAGCCAAGACAGGGGTCAGCCCCAGCATTTT. Protein: CASSQDRGQPQHF.